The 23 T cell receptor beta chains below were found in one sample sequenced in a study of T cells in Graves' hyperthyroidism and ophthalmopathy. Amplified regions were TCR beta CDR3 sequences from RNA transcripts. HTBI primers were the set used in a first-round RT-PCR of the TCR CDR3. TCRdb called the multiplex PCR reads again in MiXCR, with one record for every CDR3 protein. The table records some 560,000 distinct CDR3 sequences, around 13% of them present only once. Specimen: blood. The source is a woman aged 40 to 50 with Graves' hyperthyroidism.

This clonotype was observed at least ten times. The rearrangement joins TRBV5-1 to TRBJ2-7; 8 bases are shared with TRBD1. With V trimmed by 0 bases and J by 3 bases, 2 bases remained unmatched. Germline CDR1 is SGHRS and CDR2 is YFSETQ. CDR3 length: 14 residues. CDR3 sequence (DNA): TGCGCCAGCAGCTTGGTAACAGGGGGCTACGAGCAGTACTTC. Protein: CASSLVTGGYEQYF.

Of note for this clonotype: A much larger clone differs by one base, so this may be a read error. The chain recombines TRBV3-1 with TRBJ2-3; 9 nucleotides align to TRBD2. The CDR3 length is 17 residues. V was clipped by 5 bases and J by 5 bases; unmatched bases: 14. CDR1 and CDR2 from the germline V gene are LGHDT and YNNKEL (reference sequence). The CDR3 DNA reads TGTGCCAGCAGCTCCACCCCGAGGAGTAGCGGGAGAGATACGCAGTATTTT. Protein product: CASSSTPRSSGRDTQYF.

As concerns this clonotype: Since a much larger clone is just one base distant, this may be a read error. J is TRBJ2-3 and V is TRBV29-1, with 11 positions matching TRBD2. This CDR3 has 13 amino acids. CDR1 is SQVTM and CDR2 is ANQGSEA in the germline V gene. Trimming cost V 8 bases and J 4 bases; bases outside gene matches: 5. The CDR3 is CSLGLADPDTQYF. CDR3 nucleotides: TGCAGCTTGGGACTAGCGGATCCAGATACGCAGTATTTT.

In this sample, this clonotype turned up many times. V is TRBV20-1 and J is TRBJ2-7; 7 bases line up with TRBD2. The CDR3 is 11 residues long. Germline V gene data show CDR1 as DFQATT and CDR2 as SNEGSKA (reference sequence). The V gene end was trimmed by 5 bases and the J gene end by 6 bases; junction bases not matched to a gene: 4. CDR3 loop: CSALLAAEQYF. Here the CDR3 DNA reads TGCAGTGCTCTCCTAGCGGCCGAGCAGTACTTC.

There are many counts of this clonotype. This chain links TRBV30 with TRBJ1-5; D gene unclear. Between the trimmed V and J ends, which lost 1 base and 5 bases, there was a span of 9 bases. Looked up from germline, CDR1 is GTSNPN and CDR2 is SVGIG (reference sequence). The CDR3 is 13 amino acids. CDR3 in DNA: TGTGCCTGGAGTGGCCACACAGATCAGCCCCAGCATTTT. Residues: CAWSGHTDQPQHF.

CDR3 in DNA: TGTGCCAGCTCACTGACAGGGGGGACAACTAATGAAAAACTGTTTTTT. It encodes CASSLTGGTTNEKLFF. This chain connects TRBV18 to TRBJ1-4; the match to TRBD1 covers 9 bases. CDR3 length: 16 residues. Per the germline V gene, CDR1 is KGHSH and CDR2 is LQKENI. J was trimmed by 0 bases and V by 4 bases; bases with no gene match: 3.

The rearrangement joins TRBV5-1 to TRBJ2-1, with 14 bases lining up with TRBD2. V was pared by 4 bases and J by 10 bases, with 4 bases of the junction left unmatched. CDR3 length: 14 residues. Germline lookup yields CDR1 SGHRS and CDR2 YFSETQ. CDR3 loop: CASSSGTSGREQFF. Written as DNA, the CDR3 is TGCGCCAGCAGCAGTGGGACTAGCGGGAGAGAGCAGTTCTTC.

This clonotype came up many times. The CDR3 region has the DNA TGTGCCAGCAGCCAAATTCGGACAGGGCGAACTGAAGCTTTCTTT. It yields the protein CASSQIRTGRTEAFF. This chain connects TRBV3-1 to TRBJ1-1, with 8 bases matching TRBD1. CDR3 length equals 15 residues. Germline V CDR1 and CDR2: LGHDT, YNNKEL (reference sequence). V lost 2 bases and J lost 5; bases outside the gene matches: 7.

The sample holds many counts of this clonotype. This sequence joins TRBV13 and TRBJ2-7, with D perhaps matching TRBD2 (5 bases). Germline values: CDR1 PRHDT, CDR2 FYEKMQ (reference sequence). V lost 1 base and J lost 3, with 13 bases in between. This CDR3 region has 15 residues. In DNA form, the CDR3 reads TGTGCCAGCAGCTTAGACCCAGGAGGTGTCTACGAGCAGTACTTC. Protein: CASSLDPGGVYEQYF.

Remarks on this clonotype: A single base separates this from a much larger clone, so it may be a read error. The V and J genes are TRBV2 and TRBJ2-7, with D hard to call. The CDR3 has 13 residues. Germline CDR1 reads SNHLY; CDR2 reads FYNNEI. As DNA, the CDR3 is TGTGCCAGCAGTGAAGCTGTCATCTACGAGCAGGACTTC. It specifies CASSEAVIYEQDF.

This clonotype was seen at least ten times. CDR3 sequence (DNA): TGTGCCAGCAGGGGGACAGGGGGCGAGGGGGACGAGCAGTACTTC. Encoded protein: CASRGTGGEGDEQYF. This chain joins TRBV28 and TRBJ2-7; TRBD1 matches at 12 bases. CDR3 size: 15 residues. The germline V gene encodes CDR1 MDHEN and CDR2 SYDVKM. Trimming removed 6 bases from V and 5 bases from J; junction bases left unmatched: 8.

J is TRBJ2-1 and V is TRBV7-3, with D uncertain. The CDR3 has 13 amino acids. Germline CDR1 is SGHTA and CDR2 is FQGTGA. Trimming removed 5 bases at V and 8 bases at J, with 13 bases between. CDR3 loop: CASSLLSFHEQFF. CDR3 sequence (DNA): TGTGCCAGCAGCCTCCTCAGTTTCCATGAGCAGTTCTTC.

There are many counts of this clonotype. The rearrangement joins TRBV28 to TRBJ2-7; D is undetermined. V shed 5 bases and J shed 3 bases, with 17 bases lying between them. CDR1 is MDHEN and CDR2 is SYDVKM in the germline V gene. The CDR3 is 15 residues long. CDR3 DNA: TGTGCCAGCAGTCCCCCCCGACTGGGGAACTACGAGCAGTACTTC. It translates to CASSPPRLGNYEQYF.

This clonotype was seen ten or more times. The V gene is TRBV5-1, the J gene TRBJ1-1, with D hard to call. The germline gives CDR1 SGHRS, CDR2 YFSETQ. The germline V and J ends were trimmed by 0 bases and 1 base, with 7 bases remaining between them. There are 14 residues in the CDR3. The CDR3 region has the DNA TGCGCCAGCAGCTTGGCTCACCAGAACACTGAAGCTTTCTTT. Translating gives CASSLAHQNTEAFF.

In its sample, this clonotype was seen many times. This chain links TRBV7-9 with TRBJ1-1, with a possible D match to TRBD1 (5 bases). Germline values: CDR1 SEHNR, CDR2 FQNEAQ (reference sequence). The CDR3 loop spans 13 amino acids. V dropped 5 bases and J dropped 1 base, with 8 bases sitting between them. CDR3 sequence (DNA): TGTGCCAGCAGCCTTGGGGCGAACACTGAAGCTTTCTTT. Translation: CASSLGANTEAFF.

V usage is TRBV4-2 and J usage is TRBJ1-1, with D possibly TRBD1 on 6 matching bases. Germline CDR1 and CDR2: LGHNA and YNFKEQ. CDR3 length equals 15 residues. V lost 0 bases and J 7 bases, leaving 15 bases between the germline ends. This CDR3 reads CASSQDYQGRVEAFF. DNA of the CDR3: TGTGCCAGCAGCCAAGATTATCAGGGGAGGGTTGAAGCTTTCTTT.

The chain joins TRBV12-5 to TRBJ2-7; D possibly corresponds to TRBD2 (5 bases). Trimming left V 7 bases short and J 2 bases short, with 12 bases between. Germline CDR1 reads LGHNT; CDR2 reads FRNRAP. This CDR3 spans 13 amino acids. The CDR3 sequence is CASAPTGAYEQYF. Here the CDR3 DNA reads TGTGCTAGTGCTCCGACCGGGGCCTACGAGCAGTACTTC.

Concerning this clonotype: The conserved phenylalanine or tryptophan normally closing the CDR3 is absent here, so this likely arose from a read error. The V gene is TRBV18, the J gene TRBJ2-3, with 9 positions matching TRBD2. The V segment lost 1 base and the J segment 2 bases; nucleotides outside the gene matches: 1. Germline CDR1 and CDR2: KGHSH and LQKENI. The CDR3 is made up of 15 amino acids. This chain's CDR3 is CASSPLAGVTDTQYL. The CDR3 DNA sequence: TGTGCCAGCTCACCACTAGCGGGAGTCACAGATACGCAGTATCTT.

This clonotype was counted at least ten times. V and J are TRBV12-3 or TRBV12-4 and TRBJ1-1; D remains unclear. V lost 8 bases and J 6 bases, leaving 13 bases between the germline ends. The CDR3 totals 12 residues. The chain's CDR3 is CASGIGFSEAFF. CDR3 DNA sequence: TGTGCCAGCGGTATAGGGTTCTCTGAAGCTTTCTTT.

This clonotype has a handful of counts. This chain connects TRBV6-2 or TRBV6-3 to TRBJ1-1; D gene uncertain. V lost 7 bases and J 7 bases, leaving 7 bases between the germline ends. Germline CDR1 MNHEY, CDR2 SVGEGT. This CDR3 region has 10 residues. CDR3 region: CASKVGEAFF. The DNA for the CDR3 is TGTGCCAGCAAGGTCGGTGAAGCTTTCTTT.

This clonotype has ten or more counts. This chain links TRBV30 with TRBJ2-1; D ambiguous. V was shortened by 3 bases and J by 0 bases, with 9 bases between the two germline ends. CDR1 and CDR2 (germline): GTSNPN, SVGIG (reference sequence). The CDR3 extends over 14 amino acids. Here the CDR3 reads CAWRGLISYNEQFF. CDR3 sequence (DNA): TGTGCCTGGAGGGGCCTTATCTCCTACAATGAGCAGTTCTTC. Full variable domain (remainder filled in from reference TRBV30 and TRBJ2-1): SQTIHQWPATLVQPVGSPLSLECTVEGTSNPNLYWYRQAAGRGLQLLFYSVGIGQISSEVPQNLSASRPQDRQFILSSKKLLLSDSGFYLCAWRGLISYNEQFFGPGTRLTVL.

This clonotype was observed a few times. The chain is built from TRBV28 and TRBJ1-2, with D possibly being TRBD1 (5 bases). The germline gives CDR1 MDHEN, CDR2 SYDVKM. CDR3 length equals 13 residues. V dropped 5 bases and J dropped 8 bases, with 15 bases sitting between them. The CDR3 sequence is CASSLRTIRGYTF. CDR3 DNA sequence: TGTGCCAGCAGTCTCCGGACAATACGAGGCTACACCTTC.

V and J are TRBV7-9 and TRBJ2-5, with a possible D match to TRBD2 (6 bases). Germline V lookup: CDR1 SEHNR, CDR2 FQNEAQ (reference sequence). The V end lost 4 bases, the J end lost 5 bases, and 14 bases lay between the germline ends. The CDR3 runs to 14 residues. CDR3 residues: CASSSIAEGETQYF. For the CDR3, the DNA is TGTGCCAGCAGCTCCATAGCGGAGGGGGAGACCCAGTACTTC.